Listed here is a single T cell receptor beta chain. The specificity of this receptor is unknown. Base qualities are missing; no much larger clone stands one base away. During the collection period, no immune events, such as infections, were documented for the healthy donors. Time-dependent variance in a beta-binomial model of T-cell clone differential abundance was calibrated using healthy-donor blood repertoires as a training cohort. The training cohort included 10 or so healthy donors, of whom 3 were female and 7 were male. An age range of roughly 29 to 64 years, with an average of about 45 years, was recorded for the donors. Whole blood from each healthy donor was obtained from a commercial supplier and was collected at three time points around 15 days apart. Genomic DNA was extracted from unsorted whole blood for immunosequencing. The data are from a study of identifying expanded T cells in peripheral blood (dated by TCRdb to between 2017 and 2020). Some background on the complete study: Technical replicates were generated by sequencing separate aliquots of the same genomic DNA pool, with four replicates compared pairwise. General findings and caveats noted by the study authors: Variance in clone template counts between approximately two-week samples significantly increased with total template count across all healthy donors. Both the number of clones called differentially abundant and the false-positive rate were significantly reduced by the beta-binomial model across all healthy-donor time intervals. Between technical replicates the binomial model flagged about 1.2 differentially abundant clones, whereas over around 2 weeks the binomial model flagged about 16.4 and over about four weeks 19 to 20. It was expected by the authors that biological variance in healthy repertoires might increase further over much longer intervals, such as months to years.

Trimming at the junction amounts to 5 bases on V and 9 bases on J, and the germline ends lie 17 bases apart. The CDR3 covers 13 residues, taking in both the cysteine and the phenylalanine. CDR3 DNA only is kept here, 39 bases in frame from base 1. CDR1 and CDR2, looked up from the germline V gene (reference sequence), are MNHNY and SVGAGI. The immunoSEQ Assay, which uses bias-controlled multiplex PCR amplification of genomic DNA, was used to profile TCRbeta CDR3 regions. The paper's data handling went like this. To quantify the absolute abundance of each unique TCRbeta CDR3 region, the sequences were collapsed and filtered. Differential abundance was tested with a binomial (Fisher-equivalent) model and with a beta-binomial model adding time-dependent variance fitted from healthy donors. Clones with fewer than 5 combined templates were removed, and differential abundance was called for clones with a Benjamini-Hochberg FDR below 0.01. In the beta-binomial model, variance was expressed as a function of the total template count across the two samples, in the form v = (b*log(k)+a)^2. TCRdb took over this immuneACCESS table, retaining in-frame rearrangements with V and J assigned. Such tables are incomplete; in checked studies, under half of the missing clones stem from an unresolved V gene, and the remainder is unexplained. The V and J calls and clone size are taken from that table; D and trimming were inferred from the DNA. For this sample the table gives under 150,000 clones, of which 70% to 90% were detected only once. The ten most abundant clones make up 8.4% of the sample.

The V gene is TRBV6-6 and the J gene is TRBJ2-7; the D gene could be either TRBD1 or TRBD2, each agreeing at 6 bases. The sequence was obtained from a person between 18 and 75 years old in good health. Input material: blood. CDR3 reads: CASSPGQISGQYF. The DNA sequence is as follows: TGTGCCAGCAGTCCGGGACAAATTAGCGGGCAGTACTTC.